A selection of T cell receptor beta chains follows, all from one sample in a study of technical replicates of blood from a handful of donors. Repertoires were generated with immunoSEQ multiplex PCR, while TCRdb's copy carries only in-frame clones and drops some. Among approximately 70,000 clones, roughly nine tenths were seen once, and the ten largest hold 0.35% to 0.45%. Sequencing was done on a sample of T cells isolated from PBMCs. Receptors originate from a human donor in good health. Some clones in this sample may be carry-over from other donors' samples. Each CDR3 is given with its conserved first and last residue. The order of the fields is CDR3 protein, CDR3 DNA, J gene, clone size, D gene, V gene. D genes are given only for firm matches. Clone sizes are given selectively: once, few, many, or a class where the clone is expanded.

cdr3_aa: CASSEPAGGLGYGYTF
cdr3_nt: TGTGCCAGCAGTGAACCCGCGGGGGGACTCGGCTATGGCTACACCTTC
j_call: TRBJ1-2
clone_size: NA
d_call: NA
v_call: TRBV2

cdr3_aa: CASSLGLAGGTDTQYF
cdr3_nt: TGTGCCAGCAGCTTGGGACTAGCGGGGGGCACAGATACGCAGTATTTT
j_call: TRBJ2-3
clone_size: NA
d_call: TRBD2
v_call: TRBV7-9

cdr3_aa: CASSPRPGGLETQYF
cdr3_nt: TGTGCCAGCAGCCCCCGACCAGGGGGCTTAGAGACCCAGTACTTC
j_call: TRBJ2-5
clone_size: NA
d_call: TRBD1
v_call: TRBV6-5

cdr3_aa: CASSLSSGGADTQYF
cdr3_nt: TGTGCCAGCAGCTTATCTAGCGGGGGGGCAGATACGCAGTATTTT
j_call: TRBJ2-3
clone_size: NA
d_call: TRBD2
v_call: TRBV11-2

cdr3_aa: CATSRGVASGRSYNEQFF
cdr3_nt: TGTGCCACCAGCAGAGGGGTGGCTAGCGGGAGGTCTTACAATGAGCAGTTCTTC
j_call: TRBJ2-1
clone_size: NA
d_call: TRBD2
v_call: TRBV15

cdr3_aa: CAWSVTPDRDTGELFF
cdr3_nt: TGTGCCTGGAGTGTAACCCCCGACAGGGACACCGGGGAGCTGTTTTTT
j_call: TRBJ2-2
clone_size: NA
d_call: TRBD1
v_call: TRBV30

cdr3_aa: CASSQVLNNEQFF
cdr3_nt: TGTGCCAGCAGCCAAGTACTTAACAATGAGCAGTTCTTC
j_call: TRBJ2-1
clone_size: NA
d_call: NA
v_call: TRBV16

cdr3_aa: CASSLDTRSGNTIYF
cdr3_nt: TGTGCCAGCTCACTCGACACCCGCTCTGGAAACACCATATATTTT
j_call: TRBJ1-3
clone_size: NA
d_call: NA
v_call: TRBV18

cdr3_aa: CASSPGQGFTDTQYF
cdr3_nt: TGTGCCAGCAGTCCGGGACAGGGGTTCACAGATACGCAGTATTTT
j_call: TRBJ2-3
clone_size: NA
d_call: TRBD1
v_call: TRBV6-1

cdr3_aa: CASSLWGEGNEQFF
cdr3_nt: TGTGCCAGCAGTTTATGGGGGGAGGGCAATGAGCAGTTCTTC
j_call: TRBJ2-1
clone_size: NA
d_call: TRBD2
v_call: TRBV28

cdr3_aa: CASSLALAVPYNEQFF
cdr3_nt: TGTGCCAGCAGCTTGGCTCTAGCGGTGCCCTACAATGAGCAGTTCTTC
j_call: TRBJ2-1
clone_size: NA
d_call: TRBD2
v_call: TRBV5-6

cdr3_aa: CASSLRRGRWEQYF
cdr3_nt: TGTGCCAGCAGCTTACGGCGGGGAAGGTGGGAGCAGTATTTT
j_call: TRBJ2-3
clone_size: NA
d_call: NA
v_call: TRBV5-6

cdr3_aa: CASRGPGLANYEQYF
cdr3_nt: TGTGCCAGCAGGGGACCTGGACTAGCGAACTACGAGCAGTACTTC
j_call: TRBJ2-7
clone_size: NA
d_call: TRBD2
v_call: TRBV27

cdr3_aa: CASSSTAGYRRNTIYF
cdr3_nt: TGCGCCAGCAGCTCTACAGCCGGGTACAGGAGAAACACCATATATTTT
j_call: TRBJ1-3
clone_size: NA
d_call: NA
v_call: TRBV5-1

cdr3_aa: CASSRSGTDTYEQYF
cdr3_nt: TGTGCCAGCAGCCGATCCGGGACAGACACCTACGAGCAGTACTTC
j_call: TRBJ2-7
clone_size: NA
d_call: TRBD1
v_call: TRBV14

cdr3_aa: CASSPPGFRTYNEQFF
cdr3_nt: TGTGCCAGCAGCCCCCCCGGGTTTAGGACCTACAATGAGCAGTTCTTC
j_call: TRBJ2-1
clone_size: NA
d_call: NA
v_call: TRBV7-6

cdr3_aa: CASNVNKGARHSGANVLTF
cdr3_nt: TGCGCCAGTAACGTAAACAAGGGGGCGCGTCATTCTGGGGCCAACGTCCTGACTTTC
j_call: TRBJ2-6
clone_size: NA
d_call: TRBD1
v_call: TRBV10-1

cdr3_aa: CSGGQGDGREFF
cdr3_nt: TGCAGCGGGGGACAGGGAGACGGGAGGGAGTTCTTC
j_call: TRBJ2-1
clone_size: NA
d_call: NA
v_call: TRBV29-1

cdr3_aa: CASSEDWGGMGDTIYF
cdr3_nt: TGTGCCAGCAGTGAAGATTGGGGGGGTATGGGTGACACCATATATTTT
j_call: TRBJ1-3
clone_size: NA
d_call: NA
v_call: TRBV6-1

cdr3_aa: CASRDLRNHGYTF
cdr3_nt: TGTGCCAGCAGGGACTTAAGGAACCATGGCTACACCTTC
j_call: TRBJ1-2
clone_size: NA
d_call: NA
v_call: TRBV7-6

cdr3_aa: CASSSQGGRNTEAFF
cdr3_nt: TGTGCCAGCAGCTCCCAGGGTGGCCGGAACACTGAAGCTTTCTTT
j_call: TRBJ1-1
clone_size: NA
d_call: NA
v_call: TRBV7-9

cdr3_aa: CASSLFRGRNEQYF
cdr3_nt: TGTGCCAGCAGTTTATTCAGGGGGCGAAACGAGCAGTACTTC
j_call: TRBJ2-7
clone_size: NA
d_call: TRBD1
v_call: TRBV27

cdr3_aa: CASSLDRFRTVSYEQYF
cdr3_nt: TGTGCCAGCAGCTTGGATCGGTTCAGGACAGTTTCCTACGAGCAGTACTTC
j_call: TRBJ2-7
clone_size: NA
d_call: NA
v_call: TRBV5-6

cdr3_aa: CASSQTGNQPQHF
cdr3_nt: TGCGCCAGCAGTCAGACAGGGAATCAGCCCCAGCATTTT
j_call: TRBJ1-5
clone_size: NA
d_call: TRBD1
v_call: TRBV23-1

cdr3_aa: CAWRTASGGAWNEQYF
cdr3_nt: TGTGCCTGGAGGACGGCGAGCGGGGGGGCTTGGAACGAGCAGTACTTC
j_call: TRBJ2-7
clone_size: NA
d_call: TRBD2
v_call: TRBV30

cdr3_aa: CASSPPGTGFSYEQYF
cdr3_nt: TGTGCCAGCTCACCACCTGGGACAGGGTTTAGCTACGAGCAGTACTTC
j_call: TRBJ2-7
clone_size: NA
d_call: TRBD1
v_call: TRBV18

cdr3_aa: CASSAWDRGRNQPQHF
cdr3_nt: TGCGCCAGCAGTGCATGGGACAGGGGAAGAAATCAGCCCCAGCATTTT
j_call: TRBJ1-5
clone_size: NA
d_call: TRBD1
v_call: TRBV10-2

cdr3_aa: CASSVGAGFGSTVETQYF
cdr3_nt: TGTGCCAGCAGTGTCGGCGCAGGTTTCGGGAGTACGGTTGAGACCCAGTACTTC
j_call: TRBJ2-5
clone_size: NA
d_call: NA
v_call: TRBV2

cdr3_aa: CASSPHPFPDRASNQPQHF
cdr3_nt: TGTGCCAGCAGCCCTCACCCTTTTCCGGACAGGGCAAGCAATCAGCCCCAGCATTTT
j_call: TRBJ1-5
clone_size: NA
d_call: TRBD1
v_call: TRBV11-2

cdr3_aa: CASSTTGSEAFF
cdr3_nt: TGTGCCAGCAGCACAACAGGGTCTGAAGCTTTCTTT
j_call: TRBJ1-1
clone_size: few
d_call: NA
v_call: TRBV6-5

cdr3_aa: CASSQGRLAGHTDTQYF
cdr3_nt: TGCGCCAGCAGTCAGGGGCGACTAGCGGGGCACACAGATACGCAGTATTTT
j_call: TRBJ2-3
clone_size: NA
d_call: TRBD2
v_call: TRBV23-1

cdr3_aa: CASSLNTGAGEAFF
cdr3_nt: TGTGCCAGCAGCCTTAATACAGGGGCGGGTGAAGCTTTCTTT
j_call: TRBJ1-1
clone_size: NA
d_call: TRBD1
v_call: TRBV13

cdr3_aa: CASSLDGRETQYF
cdr3_nt: TGTGCCAGCAGCTTAGACGGGAGAGAGACCCAGTACTTC
j_call: TRBJ2-5
clone_size: few
d_call: NA
v_call: TRBV7-9